The clone carrying this T cell receptor (beta chain) was recorded a few times. Its matching antigen is unknown. MiXCR, applied by TCRdb to the 5' RACE reads, yields one record per CDR3 protein. The sample carries hundreds of thousands of distinct CDR3 sequences, less than 25% recorded once. This record comes from a study of CD8 T cells in ankylosing spondylitis. General study findings and limits: The study identified a TCR beta motif of roughly eight highly homologous variants that appeared characteristic of ankylosing spondylitis blood.

Trimming took 8 bases from V and 9 from J; bases not matched to a gene: 22. The CDR3 length is 17 residues. Germline assignment: CDR1 MNHNS and CDR2 SASEGT. The material sequenced was blood, either unsorted or a sorted T cell fraction (not recorded which). This clonotype originated in a female donor with ankylosing spondylitis or in good health (not recorded which). The V call is TRBV6-1, the J call TRBJ2-1, with 7 positions matching TRBD2. CDR3 bases: TGTGCCAGCCACAGAGGGGTTCCGGGACTACCCCTGGGTGAGCAGTTCTTC. This translates into CASHRGVPGLPLGEQFF.